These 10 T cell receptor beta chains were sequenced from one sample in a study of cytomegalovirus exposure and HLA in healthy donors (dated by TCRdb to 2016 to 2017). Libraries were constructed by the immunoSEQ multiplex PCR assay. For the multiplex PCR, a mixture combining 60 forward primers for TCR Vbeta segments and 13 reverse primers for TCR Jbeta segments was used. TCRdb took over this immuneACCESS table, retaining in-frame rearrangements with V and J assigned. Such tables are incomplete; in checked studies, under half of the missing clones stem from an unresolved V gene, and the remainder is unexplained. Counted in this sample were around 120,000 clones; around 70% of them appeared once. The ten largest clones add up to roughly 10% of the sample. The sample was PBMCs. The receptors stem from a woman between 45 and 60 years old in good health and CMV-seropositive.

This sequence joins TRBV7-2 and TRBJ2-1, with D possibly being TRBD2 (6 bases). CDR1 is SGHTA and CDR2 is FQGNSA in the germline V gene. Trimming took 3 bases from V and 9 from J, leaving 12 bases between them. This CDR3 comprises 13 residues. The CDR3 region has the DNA TGTGCCAGCAGCTTGCCCACTAGCACTGAGCAGTTCTTC. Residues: CASSLPTSTEQFF. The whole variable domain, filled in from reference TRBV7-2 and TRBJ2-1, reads GAGVSQSPSNKVTEKGKDVELRCDPISGHTALYWYRQSLGQGLEFLIYFQGNSAPDKSGLPSDRFSAERTGGSVSTLTIQRTQQEDSAVYLCASSLPTSTEQFFGPGTRLTVL.

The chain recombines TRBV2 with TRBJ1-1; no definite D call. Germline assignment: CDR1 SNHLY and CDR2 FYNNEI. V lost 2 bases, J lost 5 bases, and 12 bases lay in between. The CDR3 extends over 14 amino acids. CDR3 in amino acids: CASSESGRRTEAFF. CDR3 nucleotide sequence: TGTGCCAGCAGTGAATCGGGGAGGAGGACTGAAGCTTTCTTT.

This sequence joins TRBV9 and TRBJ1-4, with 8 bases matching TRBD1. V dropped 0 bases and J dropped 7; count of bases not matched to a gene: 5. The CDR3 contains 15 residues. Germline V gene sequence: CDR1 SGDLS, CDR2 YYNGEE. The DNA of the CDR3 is TGTGCCAGCAGCGTAGCTGCAGGGGGCGGTGAAAAACTGTTTTTT. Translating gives CASSVAAGGGEKLFF.

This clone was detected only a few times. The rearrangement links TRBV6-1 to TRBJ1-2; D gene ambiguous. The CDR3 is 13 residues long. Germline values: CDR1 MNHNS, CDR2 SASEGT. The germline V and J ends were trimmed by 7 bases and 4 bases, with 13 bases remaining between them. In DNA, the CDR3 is TGTGCCAGCAAGGGAGACGGACTCTATGGCTACACCTTC. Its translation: CASKGDGLYGYTF.

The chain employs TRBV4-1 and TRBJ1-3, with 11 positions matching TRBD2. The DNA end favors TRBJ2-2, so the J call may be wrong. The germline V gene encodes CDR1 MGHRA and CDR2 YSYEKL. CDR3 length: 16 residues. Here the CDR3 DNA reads TGCGCCAGCAGCCCCGTAGCGGGAGGGGAAACCGGGGAGCTGTTTTTT. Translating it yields CASSPVAGGETGELFF.

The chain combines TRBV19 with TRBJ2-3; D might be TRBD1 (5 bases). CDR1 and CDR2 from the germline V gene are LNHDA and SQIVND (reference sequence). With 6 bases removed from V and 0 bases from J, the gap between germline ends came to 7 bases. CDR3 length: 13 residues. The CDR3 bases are TGTGCCAGTAGCAGGGCTAGCACAGATACGCAGTATTTT. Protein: CASSRASTDTQYF.

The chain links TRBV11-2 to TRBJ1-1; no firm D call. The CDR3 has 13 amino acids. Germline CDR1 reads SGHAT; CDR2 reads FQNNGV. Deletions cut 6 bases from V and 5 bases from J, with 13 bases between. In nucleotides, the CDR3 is TGTGCCAGCAGTCAAGATATGAGGACTGAAGCTTTCTTT. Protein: CASSQDMRTEAFF.

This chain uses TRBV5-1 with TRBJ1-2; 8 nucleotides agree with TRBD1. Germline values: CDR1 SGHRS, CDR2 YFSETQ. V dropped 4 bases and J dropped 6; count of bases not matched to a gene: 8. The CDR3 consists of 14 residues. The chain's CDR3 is CASSRSQGEDGYTF. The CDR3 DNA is TGCGCCAGCAGCCGATCACAGGGGGAGGATGGCTACACCTTC.

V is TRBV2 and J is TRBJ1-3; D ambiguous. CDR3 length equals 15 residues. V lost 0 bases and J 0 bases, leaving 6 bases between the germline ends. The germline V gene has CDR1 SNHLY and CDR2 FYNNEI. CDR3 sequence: CASSEAAVSGNTIYF. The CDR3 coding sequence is TGTGCCAGCAGTGAAGCCGCGGTCTCTGGAAACACCATATATTTT.

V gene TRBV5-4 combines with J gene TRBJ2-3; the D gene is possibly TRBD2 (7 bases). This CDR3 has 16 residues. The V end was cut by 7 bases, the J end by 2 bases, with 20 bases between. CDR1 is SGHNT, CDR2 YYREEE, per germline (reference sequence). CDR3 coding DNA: TGTGCCAGCCGGTATTATTTGGGGGGGCCCACAGATACGCAGTATTTT. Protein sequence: CASRYYLGGPTDTQYF.